This TCR beta chain was retrieved from a study of blood T cell repertoires in COVID-19 (dated by TCRdb to 2018 to 2020). Regarding the complete study: Samples covering the acute and convalescent phases of COVID-19 were provided by collaborators in the United States, Italy and Spain. Samples came from the ongoing ImmuneRACE study (first 160 participants) plus 1,254 subjects from 6 global collaborators. Where available, HLA class I and class II types were taken from metadata supplied by the sample provider and were not determined by assay-based typing. Subjects who had been exposed to COVID-19, were actively infected with it, or had recovered from it provided the deeply sampled blood TCRbeta repertoires that made up the dataset. Nearly every sample came with metadata listing a de-identified subject ID, COVID-19 status, age in years and sex. The material from the prospective study consisted of cDNA or gDNA derived from T cells, B-cell-depleted T cells, or PBMCs. The repertoires were made available in a free public database intended to serve as a resource for research on the immune response to SARS-CoV-2. What the research found in general, with its limitations: How much clinical and demographic metadata was included differed by source and by participant, and the metadata was provided uncurated.

CDR1 and CDR2 are drawn from the germline V gene: SNHLY, FYNNEI. Counted from cysteine to phenylalanine, this CDR3 has 13 amino acids. Only CDR3 DNA remains: 39 bases, in frame from the first base. V loses 11 bases of germline sequence and J loses 2 bases, and the interval between the two ends is 14 bases. The immunoSEQ Assay, a bias-controlled multiplex PCR, was used to amplify TCRbeta CDR3 regions from genomic DNA. Turning to the authors' computational methods: The number of nucleated cells in each sample was estimated by amplification of reference gene primers within the assay. Sequence reads were collapsed and filtered to measure the absolute abundance of every unique TCRbeta CDR3 rearrangement. Productive Simpson clonality was computed per sample as the square root of Simpson's diversity index over productive rearrangements. Held by TCRdb, this immuneACCESS table contains in-frame sequences only and omits some clones. Under half of the omission traces to an unresolved V gene where checked; the cause of the rest is unknown. That table is the source of V, J and clone size, and D and trimming were worked out from the DNA. This sample comprises approximately 130,000 clones, approximately 89% of them detected only once. In total, the top ten clones hold approximately 4.3% of the sample.

Points on this clone: Its target antigen remains unknown. Base-call qualities are not available, and no considerably larger clone is one nucleotide away.

Whole blood was collected in K2EDTA tubes by collaborating institutions according to the institutions' own protocols. Collaborator samples were shipped for TCRbeta analysis as frozen whole blood, isolated PBMCs, or DNA extracted from either sample type. This chain is built from TRBV2 and TRBJ2-3; TRBD2 might be the D gene, on 5 matching bases. This receptor was obtained from a human donor in a cohort sampled during active COVID-19. Sequencing used peripheral blood. The nucleotides are TGTGCCGCCCGGAGGAGAATCACAGATACGCAGTATTTT. It translates to CAARRRITDTQYF.